This T cell receptor beta chain came from a study of T cells after yellow fever vaccination. This clonotype was counted a few times. A process of 5'RACE template switching, which added a universal primer site and UMIs, was used to make TCR cDNA. TCRdb re-called the 5' RACE reads through MiXCR, storing one row per CDR3 protein. In the table there are some 220,000 distinct CDR3 sequences, 3.2% of which are singletons. Source: CD4+ T cells sorted from PBMCs, taken 10 days after the yellow fever booster vaccination. This receptor was identified in a man aged 18 to 29 who received the YFV17D yellow fever vaccine.

CDR3 in DNA: TGCGCCAGCAGCCAAGGTCCCGGTTCGCGTAGCGGGGGGGCCGCAGATACGCAGTATTTT. It specifies CASSQGPGSRSGGAADTQYF. The chain links TRBV4-1 to TRBJ2-3; 11 bases fit TRBD2. Unmatched junction bases numbered 16, after V lost 1 base and J lost 4 bases. Germline V gene sequence: CDR1 MGHRA, CDR2 YSYEKL. This CDR3 comprises 20 residues.